What follows describes a single TCR beta chain. The CDR3 is made up of 11 amino acids. The germline V and J ends were trimmed by 3 bases and 10 bases, with 10 bases remaining between them. CDR1 SGHDT and CDR2 YYEEEE come from the germline V gene. The method was immunoSEQ multiplex PCR; TCRdb's version includes in-frame clones alone and lacks a portion of them. The sample lists 20,000 to 25,000 clones; over 85% were seen once. The source of the sample is a study of T cell repertoires and Cas9 in healthy adults. Sequencing input: CD4+ effector T cells (CD127+, CD25-, CD137-, CD154-) from PBMCs; culture status not recorded. The source is a human donor in good health. The V call is TRBV5-6, the J call TRBJ1-2; maybe TRBD1 (6 bases). CDR3 bases: TGTGCCAGCAGCTCCGGACAGATCTACACCTTC. As protein: CASSSGQIYTF.